This TCR beta chain was observed in a study of T cells in Graves' hyperthyroidism and ophthalmopathy. Template material for amplifying TCR beta CDR3 regions consisted of RNA transcripts. TCR CDR3 underwent first-round RT-PCR with the HTBI primer set. TCRdb redid the calling of the multiplex PCR reads with MiXCR, one entry per CDR3 protein. The sample includes almost 35,000 distinct CDR3 sequences, around 52% of them seen just once. CDR1 is KGHDR and CDR2 is SFDVKD in the germline V gene. The V and J ends lost 11 bases and 4 bases respectively, with 13 bases between them. The CDR3 is 12 amino acids. The sequence was collected from a woman in her forties with Graves' ophthalmopathy. This chain joins TRBV24-1 and TRBJ1-2; D is uncertain. The sequencing input was blood. CDR3 nucleotides: TGTGCCAAAGGAGACGACCGCTATGGCTACACCTTC. Protein: CAKGDDRYGYTF.